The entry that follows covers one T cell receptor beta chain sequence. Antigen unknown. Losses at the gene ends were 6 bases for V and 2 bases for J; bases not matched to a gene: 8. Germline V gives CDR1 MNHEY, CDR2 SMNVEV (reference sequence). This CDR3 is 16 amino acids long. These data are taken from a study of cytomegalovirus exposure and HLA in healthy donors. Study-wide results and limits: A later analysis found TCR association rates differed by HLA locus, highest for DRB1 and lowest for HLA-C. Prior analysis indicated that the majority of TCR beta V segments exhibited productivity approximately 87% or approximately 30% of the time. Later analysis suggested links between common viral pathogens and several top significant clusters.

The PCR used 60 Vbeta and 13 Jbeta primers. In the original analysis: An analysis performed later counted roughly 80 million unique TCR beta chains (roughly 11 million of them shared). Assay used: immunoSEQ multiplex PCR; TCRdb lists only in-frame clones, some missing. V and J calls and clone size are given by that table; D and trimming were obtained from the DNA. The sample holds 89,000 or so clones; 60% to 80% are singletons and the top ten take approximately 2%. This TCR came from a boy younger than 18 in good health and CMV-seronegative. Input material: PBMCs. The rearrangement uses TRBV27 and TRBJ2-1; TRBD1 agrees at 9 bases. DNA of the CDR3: TGTGCCAGCAGCCGACCGACAGGGGGTACCTACAATGAGCAGTTCTTC. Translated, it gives CASSRPTGGTYNEQFF.